This T cell receptor beta chain is from a study of Tregs in tolerant kidney transplant recipients. General study findings and limits: Nucleotide sequences could not be compared across some patients' samples due to primer changes.

Sequencing used immunoSEQ multiplex PCR; TCRdb keeps in-frame clones, though not all of them. The sample carries around 77,000 clones, under 98% recorded once. Concerning this clone: Its antigen remains unknown.

Looked up from germline, CDR1 is MGHDK and CDR2 is SYGVNS. This CDR3 spans 12 amino acids. The V and J ends lost 4 bases and 1 base respectively, with 3 bases between them. CD4+CD25+CD127- Tregs, CD4+CD25- non-Tregs, CD4 and CD8 cells were sorted. V usage is TRBV25-1 and J usage is TRBJ2-3; D call uncertain. The receptor was isolated from a human donor who received a combined kidney and bone marrow transplant. This material consisted of CD4+ T cells from blood, taken before the transplant. This CDR3 reads CASSAGTDTQYF. DNA of the CDR3: TGTGCCAGCAGTGCGGGCACAGATACGCAGTATTTT.